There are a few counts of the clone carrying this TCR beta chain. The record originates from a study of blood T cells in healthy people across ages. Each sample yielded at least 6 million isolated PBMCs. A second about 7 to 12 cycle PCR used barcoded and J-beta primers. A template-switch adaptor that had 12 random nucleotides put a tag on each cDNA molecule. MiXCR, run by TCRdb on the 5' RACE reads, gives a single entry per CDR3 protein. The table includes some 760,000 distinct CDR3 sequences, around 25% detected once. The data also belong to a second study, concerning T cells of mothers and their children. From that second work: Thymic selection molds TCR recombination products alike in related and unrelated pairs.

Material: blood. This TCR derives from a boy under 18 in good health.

CDR3 nucleotide sequence: TGTGCCAGCAGTTTTCGAACAGGGGGCAACAACTATGGCTACACCTTC. It yields the protein CASSFRTGGNNYGYTF. V usage is TRBV12-3 or TRBV12-4 and J usage is TRBJ1-2, with 9 bases fitting TRBD1. V lost 3 bases and J lost 2; bases outside the gene matches: 7. This CDR3 contains 16 residues.